Each of the 20 T cell receptor beta chains below was sequenced from the same sample in a study of blood T cell repertoires in COVID-19. The method was immunoSEQ multiplex PCR; TCRdb's version includes in-frame clones alone and lacks a portion of them. Among about 70,000 clones listed, around 74% were seen once. Sequencing used peripheral blood. These receptors all come from a human donor in a cohort sampled during active COVID-19.

The chain employs TRBV4-1 and TRBJ1-1; D uncertain. The CDR3 consists of 14 residues. Germline V gives CDR1 MGHRA, CDR2 YSYEKL. Trimming removed 1 base from V and 0 bases from J, with 6 bases in between. The CDR3 nucleotides read TGCGCCAGCAGCCAAGGACGGGTGAACACTGAAGCTTTCTTT. Amino acids: CASSQGRVNTEAFF.

CDR3 residues: CASSLGSGYQPQHF. The CDR3 DNA is TGTGCCAGCAGTCTCGGGTCGGGGTATCAGCCCCAGCATTTT. The J gene is TRBJ1-5, the V gene TRBV6-5; D remains unclear. Germline CDR1 reads MNHEY; CDR2 reads SVGAGI. This CDR3 contains 14 residues. Trimming pared 5 bases from V and 5 bases from J, leaving 13 bases between.

The rearrangement links TRBV5-4 to TRBJ1-6, with 8 bases aligning to TRBD1. The V and J ends lost 3 bases and 8 bases, in that order; junction bases with no gene match: 10. The CDR3 contains 16 residues. Germline V gives CDR1 SGHNT, CDR2 YYREEE (reference sequence). The CDR3 here is CASSSGLRQGYSPLHF. CDR3 nucleotide sequence: TGTGCCAGCAGCTCTGGGTTGAGACAGGGGTATTCACCCCTCCACTTT.

The chain couples TRBV6-2 or TRBV6-3 to TRBJ2-7; 10 positions agree with TRBD1. V shed 5 bases and J 3 bases; nucleotides not matched to a gene: 7. The CDR3 is 15 amino acids. CDR1 MNHEY and CDR2 SVGEGT come from the germline V gene. CDR3 sequence: CASSTPGQGIYEQYF. The CDR3 DNA reads as TGTGCCAGCAGTACACCGGGACAGGGGATCTACGAGCAGTACTTC.

This chain joins TRBV11-1 and TRBJ2-5; D is ambiguous. This CDR3 has 15 residues. Germline values: CDR1 SGHAT, CDR2 FQDESV (reference sequence). The V gene lost 5 bases and the J gene lost 2 bases, with 15 bases spanning the gap. The CDR3 sequence: CASSPSLEYQETQYF. DNA for the CDR3: TGTGCCAGCAGCCCAAGCCTAGAATATCAAGAGACCCAGTACTTC.

The chain is built from TRBV7-5 and TRBJ1-4; the D call of TRBD1 is as the table states it, not checked on the DNA. TRBV7-5 is shown as a pseudogene. The CDR3 covers 17 residues. The CDR3 is CARSLDFRGKTNEKLFF. CDR3 DNA sequence: TGTGCCAGAAGCTTAGATTTCAGGGGGAAAACTAATGAAAAACTGTTTTTT.

The chain recombines TRBV5-1 with TRBJ2-7; D is perhaps TRBD1 (5 bases). Trimming left V 4 bases short and J 1 base short, with 12 bases between. The germline CDR1 and CDR2 sequences are SGHRS and YFSETQ. CDR3 size: 14 residues. The chain's CDR3 is CASSPVPGSYEQYF. DNA of the CDR3: TGCGCCAGCAGCCCTGTGCCAGGGTCCTACGAGCAGTACTTC.

The table lists this clone with a count of one. The chain recombines TRBV18 with TRBJ1-2; perhaps TRBD1 as D (6 bases). The V gene's germline CDR1 is KGHSH and CDR2 LQKENI. Trimming removed 3 bases from V and 8 bases from J, with 13 bases in between. The CDR3 runs to 13 residues. Here the CDR3 DNA reads TGTGCCAGCTCACCTGAGGGCAGGGGCGGCTACACCTTC. This codes for CASSPEGRGGYTF.

This CDR3 is CASSQLPFLAGGPGQYF. CDR3 sequence (DNA): TGCGCCAGCAGCCAACTGCCCTTCTTAGCGGGGGGGCCCGGGCAGTATTTT. J is TRBJ2-3 and V is TRBV4-1; 11 nucleotides align to TRBD2. CDR3 length: 17 amino acids. Germline V lookup: CDR1 MGHRA, CDR2 YSYEKL. V gave up 2 bases and J gave up 11 bases; unmatched junction bases: 15.

V is TRBV11-2 and J is TRBJ1-2, with no clear D. Germline V gene data show CDR1 as SGHAT and CDR2 as FQNNGV. Trimming shortened V by 0 bases and J by 2 bases, and 4 bases separated the two germline ends. The CDR3 totals 13 residues. For the CDR3, the DNA is TGTGCCAGCAGCTTAGAACAGAACTATGGCTACACCTTC. Protein sequence: CASSLEQNYGYTF.

This clone has only a few counts. The chain has TRBV4-1 and TRBJ2-7, with 7 bases identical to TRBD1. Germline V lookup: CDR1 MGHRA, CDR2 YSYEKL. V shed 1 base and J 7 bases; nucleotides not matched to a gene: 7. There are 14 residues in the CDR3. The CDR3 DNA follows: TGCGCCAGCAGCCAAGTAGACAGGGCAAGTGAGCAGTACTTC. It translates to CASSQVDRASEQYF.

The chain recombines TRBV5-1 with TRBJ1-1, with D hard to call. The CDR3 loop spans 14 amino acids. Trimming removed 2 bases at V and 1 base at J, with 9 bases between. CDR1 SGHRS and CDR2 YFSETQ come from the germline V gene. CDR3: CASSFRSRNTEAFF. The CDR3 coding sequence is TGCGCCAGCAGCTTTCGTAGCCGGAACACTGAAGCTTTCTTT.

The V call is TRBV10-2, the J call TRBJ1-5; D is unresolved. Trimming pared 0 bases from V and 11 bases from J, leaving 11 bases between. Germline V gene lookup returns CDR1 WSHSY and CDR2 SAAADI. This CDR3 comprises 13 residues. CDR3 sequence (DNA): TGCGCCAGCAGTGAGTCACAGCTTGGCGCCCAGCATTTT. It specifies CASSESQLGAQHF.

This sequence joins TRBV3-1 (or the pseudogene TRBV3-2) and TRBJ2-7, with 11 bases matching TRBD2. J was trimmed by 2 bases and V by 1 base; bases with no gene match: 10. The CDR3 totals 18 residues. Germline values: CDR1 LGHDT, CDR2 YNNKEL (reference sequence). The CDR3 loop reads CASSQGLAGGRLTYEQYF. In nucleotides, the CDR3 is TGTGCCAGCAGCCAAGGGCTAGCGGGGGGCCGTTTAACCTACGAGCAGTACTTC.

The chain is built from TRBV12-5 and TRBJ1-1; D uncertain. Trimming cost V 0 bases and J 8 bases, with 10 bases left between them. Germline V gives CDR1 LGHNT, CDR2 FRNRAP. CDR3 length: 13 residues. In DNA form, the CDR3 reads TGTGCTAGTGGTTTGGTCCGTCGGGAGGAAGCTTTCTTT. The encoded protein is CASGLVRREEAFF.

The chain combines TRBV19 with TRBJ1-2; D is perhaps TRBD1 (6 bases). V lost 7 bases to trimming and J lost 5 bases, with 20 bases between them. This CDR3 comprises 15 residues. In germline, CDR1 is LNHDA, CDR2 SQIVND (reference sequence). The CDR3 here is CASNPSRGAQYGYTF. CDR3 nucleotide sequence: TGTGCCAGTAATCCCTCCAGGGGAGCTCAATATGGCTACACCTTC.

This chain connects TRBV7-9 to TRBJ2-5, with a possible D match to TRBD1 (5 bases). CDR1 is SEHNR and CDR2 is FQNEAQ in the germline V gene (reference sequence). Between the trimmed V and J ends, which lost 3 bases and 1 base, there was a span of 9 bases. This CDR3 comprises 14 residues. The CDR3: CASSFRTSQETQYF. The CDR3 nucleotides are TGTGCCAGCAGCTTTCGGACATCCCAAGAGACCCAGTACTTC.

V gene TRBV3-1 (or the pseudogene TRBV3-2) combines with J gene TRBJ2-1; D is unresolved. V was shortened by 5 bases and J by 8 bases, with 19 bases between the two germline ends. There are 15 residues in the CDR3. Germline V CDR1 and CDR2: LGHDT, YNNKEL (reference sequence). The DNA for the CDR3 is TGTGCCAGCAGCGGGTTCGTGACCTCTCTAGATGAGCAGTTCTTC. Encoded protein: CASSGFVTSLDEQFF.

This chain joins TRBV30 and TRBJ1-5, with unresolved D. From germline, CDR1 is GTSNPN and CDR2 SVGIG (reference sequence). Trimming took 0 bases from V and 4 from J, leaving 10 bases between them. The CDR3 runs 14 residues. The CDR3 DNA follows: TGTGCCTGGAGTGTATGGCGGGCGAATCAGCCCCAGCATTTT. This translates into CAWSVWRANQPQHF.

The genes are TRBV12-3 or TRBV12-4 and TRBJ1-2; D gene uncertain. This CDR3 has 13 residues. Trimming took off 6 bases at V and 14 bases at J, with 22 bases between the two ends. In DNA form, the CDR3 reads TGTGCCAGCAGCCCGACACCCACTATGGAGGGTACCTTC. It specifies CASSPTPTMEGTF.